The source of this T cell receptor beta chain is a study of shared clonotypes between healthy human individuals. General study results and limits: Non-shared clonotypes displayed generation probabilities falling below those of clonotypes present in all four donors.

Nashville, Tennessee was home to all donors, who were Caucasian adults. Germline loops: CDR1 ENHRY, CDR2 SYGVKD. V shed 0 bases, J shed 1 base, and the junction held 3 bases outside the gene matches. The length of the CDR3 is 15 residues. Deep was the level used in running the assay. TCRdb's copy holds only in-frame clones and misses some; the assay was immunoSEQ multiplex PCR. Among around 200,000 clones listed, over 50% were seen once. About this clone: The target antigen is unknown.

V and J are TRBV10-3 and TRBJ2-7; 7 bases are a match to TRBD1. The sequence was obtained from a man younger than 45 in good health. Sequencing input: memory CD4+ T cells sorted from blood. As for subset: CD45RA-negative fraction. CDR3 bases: TGTGCCATCAGTGAGTCACAGGGGAAATCCTACGAGCAGTACTTC. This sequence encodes CAISESQGKSYEQYF.